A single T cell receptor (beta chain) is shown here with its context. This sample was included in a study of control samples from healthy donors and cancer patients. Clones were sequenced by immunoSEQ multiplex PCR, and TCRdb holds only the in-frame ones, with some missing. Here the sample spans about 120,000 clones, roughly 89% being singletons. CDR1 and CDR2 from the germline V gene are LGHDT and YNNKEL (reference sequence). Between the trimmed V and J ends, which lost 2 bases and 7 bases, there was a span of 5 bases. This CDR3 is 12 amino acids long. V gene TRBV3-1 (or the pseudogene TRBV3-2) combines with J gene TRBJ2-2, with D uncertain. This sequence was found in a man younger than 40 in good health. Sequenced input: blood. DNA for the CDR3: TGTGCCAGCAGCCAAAATGTCGGGGAGCTGTTTTTT. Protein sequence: CASSQNVGELFF.